This T cell receptor beta chain appears in the sequencing data of a study of T cells after yellow fever vaccination. Study results and caveats: A minor fraction of clonotypes spanned both CD4 and CD8 compartments. Weaker, the secondary response peaked sooner, at day 5 versus 15.

In making TCR cDNA, 5'RACE template switching added a universal primer site and UMIs to it. TCRdb reanalysed the 5' RACE reads using MiXCR and keeps one entry per CDR3 protein. The sample lists approximately 300,000 distinct CDR3 sequences; around 6.8% were seen once. This CDR3 has 12 amino acids. V dropped 4 bases and J dropped 14 bases, with 12 bases sitting between them. As regards this clonotype: The antigen is not known.

The sequence was collected from a man aged 18 to 29 who received the YFV17D yellow fever vaccine. The rearrangement joins TRBV12-3 or TRBV12-4 to TRBJ1-6; a weak D match, TRBD1 (6 bases). The input for sequencing was PBMCs, taken roughly 46 days after the first yellow fever vaccination. CDR3 protein: CASSWRGQALHF. Written as DNA, the CDR3 is TGTGCCAGCAGTTGGCGGGGGCAGGCCCTCCACTTT.